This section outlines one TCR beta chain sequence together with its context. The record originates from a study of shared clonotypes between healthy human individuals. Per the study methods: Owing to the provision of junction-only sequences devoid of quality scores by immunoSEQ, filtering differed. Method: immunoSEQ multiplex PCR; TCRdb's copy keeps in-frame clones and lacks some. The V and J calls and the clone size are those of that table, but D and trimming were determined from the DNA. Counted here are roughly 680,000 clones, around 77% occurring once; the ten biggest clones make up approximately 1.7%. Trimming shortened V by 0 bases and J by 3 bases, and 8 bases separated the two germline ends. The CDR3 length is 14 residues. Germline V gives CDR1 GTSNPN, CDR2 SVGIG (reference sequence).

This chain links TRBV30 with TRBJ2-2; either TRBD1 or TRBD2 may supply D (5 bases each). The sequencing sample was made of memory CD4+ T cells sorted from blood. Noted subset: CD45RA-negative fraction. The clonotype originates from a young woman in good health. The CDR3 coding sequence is TGTGCCTGGAGTGTGGGGACCGACACCGGGGAGCTGTTTTTT. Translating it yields CAWSVGTDTGELFF.